The clone carrying this TCR beta chain showed up just a few times. Antigen specificity is unknown. Overall study findings and caveats: Tumor-infiltrating Treg TCR alpha and beta sequences overlapped most with tumor naive CD4+ T cells, then blood naive.

The germline CDR1 and CDR2 sequences are DFQATT and SNEGSKA (reference sequence). V shed 0 bases, J shed 5 bases, and the junction held 9 bases outside the gene matches. The length of the CDR3 is 16 residues. MiXCR, applied by TCRdb to the 5' RACE reads, yields one record per CDR3 protein. The table shows tens of thousands of distinct CDR3 sequences, with roughly a quarter occurring only once. Sequences were obtained from tumor-infiltrating naive CD4+ T cells sorted from the breast tumor. Stated subset: naive CD4+ T cells, CD4+CD45RA+CD25-. This TCR derives from a female donor with breast cancer. The chain has TRBV20-1 and TRBJ2-2; TRBD2 matches at 7 bases. CDR3 loop: CSARDSERGGTGELFF. For the CDR3, the DNA is TGCAGTGCTAGAGACTCCGAGCGGGGAGGAACCGGGGAGCTGTTTTTT.